This T cell receptor beta chain came from a study of PD-1 and CTLA-4 blockade in melanoma. Only in-frame clones appear in the TCRdb table, and some are missing; sequencing was by immunoSEQ multiplex PCR. The sample has around 31,000 clones; about 91% are singletons. CDR3 size: 14 residues. The J segment lost 7 bases and the V segment lost 5 bases, leaving 8 bases of the junction unmatched. Per the germline V gene, CDR1 is LNHDA and CDR2 is SQIVND (reference sequence). This material consisted of CD8+ T cells from peripheral blood, taken from a patient given anti-PD-1 treatment. The clonotype originates from a human donor with melanoma. This chain links TRBV19 with TRBJ1-1; 9 bases align to TRBD1. This chain's CDR3 is CASSSGTGNVEAFF. As DNA, the CDR3 is TGTGCCAGTAGTTCCGGGACAGGGAATGTTGAAGCTTTCTTT.